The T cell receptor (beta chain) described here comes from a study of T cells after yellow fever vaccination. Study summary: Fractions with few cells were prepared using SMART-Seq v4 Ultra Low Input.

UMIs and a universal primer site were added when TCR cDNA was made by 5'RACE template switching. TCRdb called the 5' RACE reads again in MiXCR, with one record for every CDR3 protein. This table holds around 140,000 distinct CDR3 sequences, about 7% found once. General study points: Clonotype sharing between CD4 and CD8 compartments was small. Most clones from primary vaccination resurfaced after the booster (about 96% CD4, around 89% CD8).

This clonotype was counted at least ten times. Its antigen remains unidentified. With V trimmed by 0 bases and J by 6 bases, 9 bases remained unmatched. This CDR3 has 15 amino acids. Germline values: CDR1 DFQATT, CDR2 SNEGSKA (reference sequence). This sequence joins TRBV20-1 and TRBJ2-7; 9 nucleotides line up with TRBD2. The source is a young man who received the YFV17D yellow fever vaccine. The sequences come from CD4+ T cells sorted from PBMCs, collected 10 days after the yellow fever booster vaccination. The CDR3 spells CSARDQIAGVGEQYF. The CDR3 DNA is TGCAGTGCTAGAGATCAGATAGCGGGAGTTGGCGAGCAGTACTTC.